A selection of T cell receptor beta chains follows, all from one sample in a study of CD8+CD57+ T cells in acquired aplastic anemia. TCRdb called the reads again in MiXCR, with one record for every CDR3 protein. The sample holds 100,000 to 150,000 distinct CDR3 sequences, 55% to 70% seen once. Sequencing was done on a sample of sorted CD4+, CD8+, or CD8+CD57+ T cells (not recorded which) from PBMCs. The receptors were gathered from a human donor with aplastic anemia. Both conserved end residues are part of each CDR3. The D gene is left open where the match is weak.

cdr3_aa | j_call | v_call | d_call
CASSEPKGGSPLHF | TRBJ1-6 | TRBV2 | -
CASSSTGIDQPQHF | TRBJ1-5 | TRBV28 | -
CSASPGLAWDTQYF | TRBJ2-3 | TRBV20-1 | TRBD2
CSARDGLAGGISSYEQYF | TRBJ2-7 | TRBV20-1 | TRBD2
CSASPSGTQAREQYF | TRBJ2-7 | TRBV20-1 | TRBD2
CASSVGTSGAGEQFF | TRBJ2-1 | TRBV9 | TRBD2
CSARDTTDYEQYF | TRBJ2-7 | TRBV20-1 | -
CASSISANDYEQYF | TRBJ2-7 | TRBV19 | -
CASSFPDREPYNEQFF | TRBJ2-1 | TRBV11-2 | TRBD1
CASSKLNTGELFF | TRBJ2-2 | TRBV7-8 | -
CSVGVGYEQYF | TRBJ2-7 | TRBV29-1 | -
CATSDQPQGNGYTF | TRBJ1-2 | TRBV24-1 | -
CSARDQGTANTYEQYF | TRBJ2-7 | TRBV20-1 | -